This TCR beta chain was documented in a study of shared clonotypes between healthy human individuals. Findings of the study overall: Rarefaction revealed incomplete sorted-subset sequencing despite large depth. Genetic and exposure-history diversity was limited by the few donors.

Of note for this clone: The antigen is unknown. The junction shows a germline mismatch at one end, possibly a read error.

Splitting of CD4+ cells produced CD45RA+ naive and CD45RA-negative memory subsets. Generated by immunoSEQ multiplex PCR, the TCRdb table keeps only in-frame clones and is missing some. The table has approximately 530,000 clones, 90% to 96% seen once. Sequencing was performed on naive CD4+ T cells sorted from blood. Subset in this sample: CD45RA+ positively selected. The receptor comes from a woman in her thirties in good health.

CDR3 DNA sequence: TGTGCCAGTAGTATGACAGGGATCAGGAACGCTGAAGCTTTCTTT. Translation: CASSMTGIRNAEAFF. The rearrangement links TRBV19 to TRBJ1-1, with 7 bases lining up with TRBD1. The CDR3 length is 15 residues. Germline V gene lookup returns CDR1 LNHDA and CDR2 SQIVND (reference sequence).